One and the same sample provided the 10 T cell receptor beta chains below, sequenced in a study of cytomegalovirus exposure and HLA in healthy donors. Amplification used 60 Vbeta primers and 13 Jbeta primers. TCRdb's table, derived via immunoSEQ multiplex PCR, lists solely in-frame clones and lacks some. The sample records 100,000 or so clones, more than 65% being singletons. The sample was PBMCs. These receptors were collected from a man aged 35 to 55 in good health and CMV-seropositive.

The genes are TRBV7-2 and TRBJ2-7; no clear D. The V end lost 3 bases, the J end lost 0 bases, and 12 bases lay between the germline ends. CDR3 length: 15 residues. Germline lookup yields CDR1 SGHTA and CDR2 FQGNSA. The CDR3 here is CASSLFVFSSYEQYF. The CDR3 nucleotides are TGTGCCAGCAGCTTGTTTGTTTTTAGCTCCTACGAGCAGTACTTC.

This clone has a handful of counts. The gene calls are TRBV28 and TRBJ2-3; TRBD2 is a possible D gene (6 bases). The CDR3 covers 13 residues. Between the trimmed V and J ends, which lost 6 bases and 8 bases, there was a span of 15 bases. CDR1 and CDR2 (germline): MDHEN, SYDVKM. In DNA, the CDR3 is TGTGCCAGCAGGTCCGACGGGGGAGTTACGCAGTATTTT. Amino acid sequence: CASRSDGGVTQYF.

Only one count was recorded for this clone. This sequence joins TRBV9 and TRBJ1-1; D remains unclear. Germline V lookup: CDR1 SGDLS, CDR2 YYNGEE. The CDR3 loop spans 15 amino acids. The V end lost 4 bases, the J end lost 2 bases, and 15 bases lay between the germline ends. CDR3 coding DNA: TGTGCCAGCAGCCGAGGCGGCCAGATAAACACTGAAGCTTTCTTT. Its protein product is CASSRGGQINTEAFF.

This clone was counted between two and nine times. The chain has TRBV5-4 and TRBJ1-6; D may be TRBD1 (6 bases). The germline V and J ends were trimmed by 0 bases and 6 bases, with 10 bases remaining between them. CDR1 is SGHNT and CDR2 is YYREEE in the germline V gene (reference sequence). The CDR3 extends over 15 amino acids. CDR3 coding DNA: TGTGCCAGCAGCTTGGTTCAGGGGTCTAATTCACCCCTCCACTTT. Its protein product is CASSLVQGSNSPLHF.

CDR3 nucleotides: TGTGCCAGCAGTCGACAGGGGGCTCGGGAAAAACTGTTTTTT. Translation: CASSRQGAREKLFF. The rearrangement joins TRBV6-4 to TRBJ1-4, with 10 bases aligning to TRBD1. The junction had 5 bases not matched to a gene; V was cut back by 5 bases and J by 8 bases. Germline CDR1 and CDR2: MRHNA and SNTAGT. The CDR3 runs 14 residues.

The chain joins TRBV5-1 to TRBJ1-4; D remains unclear. Germline V gene lookup returns CDR1 SGHRS and CDR2 YFSETQ. The CDR3 consists of 14 residues. V was trimmed by 2 bases and J by 2 bases, leaving 7 bases between them. The CDR3 is CASSLPGTNEKLFF. CDR3 coding DNA: TGCGCCAGCAGCTTACCGGGGACTAATGAAAAACTGTTTTTT.

This chain joins TRBV7-2 and TRBJ2-3; the match to TRBD2 covers 12 bases. Germline values: CDR1 SGHTA, CDR2 FQGNSA. Trimming took 2 bases from V and 1 from J; bases not matched to a gene: 10. The CDR3 runs 19 residues. The CDR3 nucleotides are TGTGCCAGCAGCTTATTCCGGGCTAGCGGGGGGGCGGGCACAGATACGCAGTATTTT. Protein: CASSLFRASGGAGTDTQYF.

The chain uses TRBV9 and TRBJ2-1; 12 nucleotides align to TRBD2. V shed 0 bases, J shed 8 bases, and the junction held 3 bases outside the gene matches. The CDR3 runs 15 residues. Per the germline V gene, CDR1 is SGDLS and CDR2 is YYNGEE. CDR3 coding DNA: TGTGCCAGCAGCGTAGCTAGCGGGGGGGCCCATGAGCAGTTCTTC. This sequence encodes CASSVASGGAHEQFF.

This clone was picked up a small number of times. This sequence joins TRBV5-1 and TRBJ2-2; D ambiguous. Looked up from germline, CDR1 is SGHRS and CDR2 is YFSETQ. The CDR3 covers 15 residues. The ends were cut back, 3 bases at V and 1 base at J, with 10 bases in the middle. CDR3 DNA: TGCGCCAGCAGCTGGCCCCGCGGGAACACCGGGGAGCTGTTTTTT. Protein: CASSWPRGNTGELFF.

This clone has a single count. The V gene is TRBV18, the J gene TRBJ1-3; TRBD1 is a possible D gene (5 bases). This CDR3 has 16 residues. Germline V CDR1 and CDR2: KGHSH, LQKENI. The V end lost 5 bases, the J end lost 2 bases, and 16 bases lay between the germline ends. CDR3 in DNA: TGTGCCAGCTCAGAACGGAGTACAGGACCTGGAAACACCATATATTTT. Translating it yields CASSERSTGPGNTIYF. The full variable domain, with the rest looked up from reference TRBV18 and TRBJ1-3, is NAGVMQNPRHLVRRRGQEARLRCSPMKGHSHVYWYRQLPEEGLKFMVYLQKENIIDESGMPKERFSAEFPKEGPSILRIQQVVRGDSAAYFCASSERSTGPGNTIYFGEGSWLTVV.